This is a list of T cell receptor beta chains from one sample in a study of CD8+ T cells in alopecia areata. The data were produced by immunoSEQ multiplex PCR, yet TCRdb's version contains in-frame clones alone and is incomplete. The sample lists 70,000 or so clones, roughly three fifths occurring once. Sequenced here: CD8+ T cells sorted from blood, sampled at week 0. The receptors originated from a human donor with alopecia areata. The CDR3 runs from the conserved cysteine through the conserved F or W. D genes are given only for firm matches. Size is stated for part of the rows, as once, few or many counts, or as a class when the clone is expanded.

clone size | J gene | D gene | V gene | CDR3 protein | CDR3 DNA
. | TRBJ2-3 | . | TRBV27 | CASSELTGADTQYF | TGTGCCAGCAGCGAACTCACGGGGGCAGATACGCAGTATTTT
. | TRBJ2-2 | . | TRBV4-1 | CASSPWTGELFF | TGCGCCAGCAGCCCCTGGACCGGGGAGCTGTTTTTT
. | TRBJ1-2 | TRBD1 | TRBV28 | CASSFVLDREETF | TGTGCCAGCAGTTTCGTACTCGACAGGGAGGAGACCTTC
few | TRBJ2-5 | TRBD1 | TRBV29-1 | CSAEGQGAETQYF | TGCAGCGCCGAGGGGCAGGGGGCCGAGACCCAGTACTTC
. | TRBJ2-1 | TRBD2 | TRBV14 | CASSHPWTSGPFDEQFF | TGTGCCAGCAGCCACCCGTGGACTAGCGGACCCTTCGATGAGCAGTTCTTC
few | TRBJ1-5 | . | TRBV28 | CASRPLVGFSNQPQHF | TGTGCCAGCAGGCCCCTTGTCGGTTTTAGCAATCAGCCCCAGCATTTT
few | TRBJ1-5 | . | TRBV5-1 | CASSLGGGNQPQHF | TGCGCCAGCAGCTTGGGAGGGGGCAATCAGCCCCAGCATTTT
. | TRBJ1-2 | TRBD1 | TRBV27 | CASGYLYTGGHGYTF | TGTGCCAGCGGATACCTATATACAGGGGGCCATGGCTACACCTTC
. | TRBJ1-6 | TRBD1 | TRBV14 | CASSSRQGAGSPLHF | TGTGCCAGCAGCTCGAGGCAGGGGGCCGGTTCACCCCTCCACTTT
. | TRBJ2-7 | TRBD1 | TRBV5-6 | CASSKGQIRHEQYF | TGTGCCAGCAGCAAGGGACAGATCCGCCACGAGCAGTACTTC
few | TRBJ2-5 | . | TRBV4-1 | CASSQVRTQETQYF | TGCGCCAGCAGCCAAGTAAGGACCCAAGAGACCCAGTACTTC
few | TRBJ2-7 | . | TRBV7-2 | CASSLDSSYEQYF | TGTGCCAGCAGCTTAGACAGCTCCTACGAGCAGTACTTC
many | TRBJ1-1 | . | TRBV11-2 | CASSQVSARTEAFF | TGCGCCAGCAGCCAAGTGAGTGCGAGAACTGAAGCTTTCTTT
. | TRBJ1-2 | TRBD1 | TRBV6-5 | CASSYESGGGGYTF | TGTGCCAGCAGTTACGAGTCAGGGGGCGGTGGCTACACCTTC
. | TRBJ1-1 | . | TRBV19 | CASSSRDMNTEAFF | TGTGCCAGTAGTAGCAGGGACATGAACACTGAAGCTTTCTTT
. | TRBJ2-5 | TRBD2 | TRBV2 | CASSTPRASGIKEETQYF | TGTGCCAGCAGCACCCCGAGGGCTAGCGGGATAAAGGAGGAGACCCAGTACTTC
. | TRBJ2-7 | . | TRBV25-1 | CASSFGEYEQYF | TGTGCCAGCAGTTTTGGAGAATACGAGCAGTACTTC
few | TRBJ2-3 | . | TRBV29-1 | CSVVRKAMYPDTQYF | TGCAGCGTTGTGAGGAAGGCTATGTACCCAGATACGCAGTATTTT
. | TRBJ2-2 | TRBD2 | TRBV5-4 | CASSPAGGPPGELFF | TGTGCCAGCAGCCCAGCGGGAGGGCCTCCCGGGGAGCTGTTTTTT
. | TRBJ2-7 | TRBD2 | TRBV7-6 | CASSPQPGLAGPAYEQYF | TGTGCCAGCAGCCCGCAACCGGGACTAGCGGGTCCAGCCTACGAGCAGTACTTC
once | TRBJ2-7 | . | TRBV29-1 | CSVLELPTHYEQYF | TGCAGCGTCCTCGAGCTCCCAACCCATTACGAGCAGTACTTC
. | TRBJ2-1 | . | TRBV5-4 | CASSFSNYNEQFF | TGTGCCAGCAGCTTTTCTAATTACAATGAGCAGTTCTTC
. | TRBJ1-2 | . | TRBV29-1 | CSARTETGYTF | TGCAGCGCTAGGACTGAGACTGGCTACACCTTC
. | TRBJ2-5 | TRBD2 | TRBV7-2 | CASSSLAGSQETQYF | TGTGCCAGCAGCTCTCTAGCGGGGTCTCAAGAGACCCAGTACTTC
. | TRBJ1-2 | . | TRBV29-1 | CSVEGGANYGYTF | TGCAGCGTTGAAGGTGGAGCTAACTATGGCTACACCTTC
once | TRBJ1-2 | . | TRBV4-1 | CASSRVGAYGYTF | TGCGCCAGCAGCCGGGTCGGCGCATATGGCTACACCTTC
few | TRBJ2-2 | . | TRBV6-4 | CASSLVDGELFF | TGTGCCAGCAGTTTAGTGGACGGGGAGCTGTTTTTT
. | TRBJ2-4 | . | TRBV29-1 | CSAPPSLAGGSYF | TGCAGCGCCCCTCCAAGTCTAGCTGGAGGATCGTACTTC
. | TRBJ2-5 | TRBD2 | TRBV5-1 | CASSLGLAGDPYQETQYF | TGCGCCAGCAGCTTAGGACTAGCGGGAGACCCATACCAAGAGACCCAGTACTTC
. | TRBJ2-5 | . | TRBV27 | CASSFSTQETQYF | TGTGCCAGCAGTTTCTCCACCCAAGAGACCCAGTACTTC
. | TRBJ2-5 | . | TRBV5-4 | CASSFGASPETQYF | TGTGCCAGCAGCTTTGGGGCTAGTCCGGAGACCCAGTACTTC
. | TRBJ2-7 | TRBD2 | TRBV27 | CASIRTSGKGSYEQYF | TGTGCCAGCATTCGGACTAGCGGGAAGGGATCCTACGAGCAGTACTTC
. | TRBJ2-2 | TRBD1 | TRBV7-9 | CASSLILGGQANTGELFF | TGTGCCAGCAGCTTAATATTAGGGGGACAGGCGAACACCGGGGAGCTGTTTTTT
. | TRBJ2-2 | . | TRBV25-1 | CASSRNREELFF | TGTGCCAGCAGTAGAAACAGGGAGGAGCTGTTTTTT
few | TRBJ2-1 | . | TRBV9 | CASSVEGGNYNEQFF | TGTGCCAGCAGCGTAGAGGGGGGAAATTACAATGAGCAGTTCTTC
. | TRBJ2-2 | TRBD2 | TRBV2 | CARDGTTNTGELFF | TGTGCCAGGGACGGGACTACGAACACCGGGGAGCTGTTTTTT
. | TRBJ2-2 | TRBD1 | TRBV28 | CASTPRDRVHSSNTGELFF | TGTGCCAGCACCCCTAGGGACAGGGTCCACTCATCGAACACCGGGGAGCTGTTTTTT
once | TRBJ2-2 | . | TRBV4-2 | CASSQPRLLGATGELFF | TGTGCCAGCAGCCAACCAAGACTCCTAGGCGCCACCGGGGAGCTGTTTTTT